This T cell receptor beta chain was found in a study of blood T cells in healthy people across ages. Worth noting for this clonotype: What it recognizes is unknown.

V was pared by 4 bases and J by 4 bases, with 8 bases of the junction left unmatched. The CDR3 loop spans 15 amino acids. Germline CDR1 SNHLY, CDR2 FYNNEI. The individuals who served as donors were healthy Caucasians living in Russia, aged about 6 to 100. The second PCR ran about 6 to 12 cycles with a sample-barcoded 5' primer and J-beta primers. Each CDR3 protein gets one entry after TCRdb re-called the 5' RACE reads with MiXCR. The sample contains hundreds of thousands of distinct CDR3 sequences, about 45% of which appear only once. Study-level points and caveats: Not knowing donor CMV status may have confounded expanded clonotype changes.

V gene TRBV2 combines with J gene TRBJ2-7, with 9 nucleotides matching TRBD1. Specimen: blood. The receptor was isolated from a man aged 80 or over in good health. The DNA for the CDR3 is TGTGCCAGCAGTGCCCCCGGGACAGGGAATTACGAGCAGTACTTC. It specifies CASSAPGTGNYEQYF.